A selection of T cell receptor beta chains follows, all from one sample in a study of regulatory T cells in long-lasting Graves disease. TCRdb used MiXCR to reprocess the multiplex PCR reads, holding one entry per CDR3 protein. The table includes a few hundred thousand distinct CDR3 sequences, about 10% detected once. In addition, the sample was reused for a study of T cells in Graves' hyperthyroidism and ophthalmopathy.

Sequenced here: peripheral blood mononuclear cells (PBMCs), sampled at new diagnosis, from a patient treated with antithyroid drugs. Source of these receptors: a woman under 30 with Graves disease. The CDR3 runs from the conserved cysteine through the conserved F or W. A D gene is named only where the DNA matches it firmly. Where a row states a size, it is once, few, many or the class of an expanded clone; other rows omit it.

j_gene | abundance | v_gene | d_gene | CDR3nt | CDR3aa
TRBJ1-6 | many | TRBV20-1 | NA | TGCAGTGCTAGAAAGGCGTCCTATAATTCACCCCTCCACTTT | CSARKASYNSPLHF
TRBJ1-5 | many | TRBV28 | NA | TGTGCCAGCAGTTTGACTCCAGCTTTCCCCACTCAGCCCCAGCATTTT | CASSLTPAFPTQPQHF
TRBJ2-1 | NA | TRBV18 | TRBD2 | TGTGCCAGCTCCCCCAACCAGCGGGGTTCCTACAATGAGCAGTTCTTC | CASSPNQRGSYNEQFF
TRBJ1-2 | many | TRBV2 | TRBD1 | TGTGCCAGCAGCGACCGGGACAGGGGAGACACCTTC | CASSDRDRGDTF
TRBJ2-2 | many | TRBV7-9 | TRBD2 | TGTGCCAGCAGCTACCGGACTAGCGGACCTAACACCGGGGAGCTGTTTTTT | CASSYRTSGPNTGELFF
TRBJ1-1 | few | TRBV7-9 | NA | TGTGCCAGCAGTTCCAGCGGGACGGCGAACACTGAAGCTTTCTTT | CASSSSGTANTEAFF
TRBJ2-3 | many | TRBV28 | NA | TGTGCCAGCAAACAGGGAAATACGCAGTATTTT | CASKQGNTQYF
TRBJ1-4 | many | TRBV28 | NA | TGTGCCAGCAGTTTAGTTACAGCAACTAATGAAAAACTGTTTTTT | CASSLVTATNEKLFF
TRBJ2-3 | NA | TRBV5-4 | NA | TGTGCCAGCAGCTTGGTTTTCCGTGGCACAGATACGCAGTATTTT | CASSLVFRGTDTQYF
TRBJ1-2 | NA | TRBV7-9 | TRBD1 | TGTGCCAGCAGCCCTGCGGGACAGAAATTCTATGGCTACACCTTC | CASSPAGQKFYGYTF
TRBJ1-1 | many | TRBV20-1 | NA | TGCAGTGCTAGTTTTCCGCGTCAGTCGAACACTGAAGCTTTCTTT | CSASFPRQSNTEAFF
TRBJ2-2 | many | TRBV19 | NA | TGTGCCCCGGTAGGAGTTCTCCCTTCCACCGGGGAGCTGTTTTTT | CAPVGVLPSTGELFF
TRBJ1-6 | few | TRBV5-8 | TRBD1 | TGTGCCAGCAGCTTTTCAGGGGGCTATCCTAGCTCCTATAATTCACCCCTCCACTTT | CASSFSGGYPSSYNSPLHF
TRBJ2-1 | many | TRBV6-2/TRBV6-3 | NA | TGTGCCAGCAGTTACCAACGAGTAGCTAGTGAGCAGTTCTTC | CASSYQRVASEQFF
TRBJ1-1 | many | TRBV30 | TRBD1 | TGTGCCTGGAGTCCCGGACAGGGGAACACTGAAGCTTTCTTT | CAWSPGQGNTEAFF
TRBJ1-4 | few | TRBV5-6 | NA | TGTGCCAGCAGCCGTGGGGGGCGGACTAATGAAAAACTGTTTTTT | CASSRGGRTNEKLFF
TRBJ2-5 | many | TRBV15 | TRBD1 | TGTGCCACCAGCACCCGACAGGGGGGGAGGGAGACCCAGTACTTC | CATSTRQGGRETQYF
TRBJ2-7 | NA | TRBV29-1 | TRBD2 | TGCAGCGTTGAACCCACTAGCGGCGCCTACGAGCAGTACTTC | CSVEPTSGAYEQYF
TRBJ1-2 | NA | TRBV6-2/TRBV6-3 | TRBD1 | TGTGCCAGCAGTTTCACGGACAGGGGTGTCCGTGGCTACACCTTC | CASSFTDRGVRGYTF
TRBJ2-4 | many | TRBV10-1 | NA | TGCGCCAGCAGTGATATCGCGGATATAGACAAAAACATTCAGTACTTC | CASSDIADIDKNIQYF
TRBJ2-3 | many | TRBV10-3 | NA | TGTGCCATCAGAGGACTGGCAACCGGAGATACGCAGTATTTT | CAIRGLATGDTQYF
TRBJ2-1 | many | TRBV20-1 | TRBD2 | TGCAGTGCTTCGGGACTAGCGGACAATGAGCAGTTCTTC | CSASGLADNEQFF
TRBJ2-3 | few | TRBV7-9 | NA | TGTGCCAGCAGCCCCCAGCCGGAGGATACGCAGTATTTT | CASSPQPEDTQYF
TRBJ1-2 | many | TRBV12-3/TRBV12-4 | TRBD1 | TGTGCCAGCAGTAAAGACAGGGGGCTCTATGGCTACACCTTC | CASSKDRGLYGYTF
TRBJ2-2 | many | TRBV6-5 | NA | TGTGCCAGCAGTTATACAGGGTTGGACACCGGGGAGCTGTTTTTT | CASSYTGLDTGELFF
TRBJ1-2 | NA | TRBV19 | NA | TGTGCCAGTAGCGCTAGGATCGCCGGTGGCTACACCTTC | CASSARIAGGYTF
TRBJ2-1 | many | TRBV7-2 | TRBD2 | TGTGCCAGCGGACTAGCGCCCGACAATGAGCAGTTCTTC | CASGLAPDNEQFF
TRBJ2-5 | many | TRBV20-1 | NA | TGCAGTGCTCGTAAATACGTAAACCAAGAGACCCAGTACTTC | CSARKYVNQETQYF
TRBJ2-2 | many | TRBV7-2 | TRBD2 | TGTGCCAGCAGCCAGAGGACTAGCGGGAGTGCCGGGGAGCTGTTTTTT | CASSQRTSGSAGELFF
TRBJ2-1 | many | TRBV18 | TRBD1 | TGTGCCAGCTCGCGTACGGGGACAGAGAGTTTCGTTTATGAGCAGTTCTTC | CASSRTGTESFVYEQFF
TRBJ1-1 | many | TRBV19 | NA | TGTGCCAGTAGCATAGGCCCCCGAGGGACTGAAGCTTTCTTT | CASSIGPRGTEAFF
TRBJ2-2 | NA | TRBV27 | NA | TGTGCCAGCAGTTTATCGGAGTTGATCGGGGAGCTGTTTTTT | CASSLSELIGELFF
TRBJ2-5 | many | TRBV29-1 | NA | TGCAGCGTACAACAAGAGACCCAGTACTTC | CSVQQETQYF
TRBJ2-3 | few | TRBV20-1 | TRBD2 | TGCAGTGCCCCGGGGACTAGCGGAAGCACAGATACGCAGTATTTT | CSAPGTSGSTDTQYF
TRBJ2-1 | few | TRBV6-5 | TRBD2 | TGTGCCAGCAGTTACTCCGGGAGGCAGAGCAATGAGCAGTTCTTC | CASSYSGRQSNEQFF
TRBJ1-4 | few | TRBV7-9 | NA | TGTGCCAGCAGCTCCCGACAGCCAACTAATGAAAAACTGTTTTTT | CASSSRQPTNEKLFF
TRBJ1-5 | NA | TRBV6-1 | NA | TGTGCCAGCAGTGTGACACACCATAGCAATCAGCCCCAGCATTTT | CASSVTHHSNQPQHF
TRBJ2-5 | NA | TRBV6-9 | TRBD2 | TGTGCCAGCAGTTCTTTGACTAGCGCGGTCCCAGAGACCCAGTACTTC | CASSSLTSAVPETQYF
TRBJ2-3 | NA | TRBV2 | NA | TGTGCCAGCAGTGTGCAGGGAGCTTCAGATACGCAGTATTTT | CASSVQGASDTQYF
TRBJ1-5 | many | TRBV4-1 | NA | TGCGCCAGCAGCCAAGATAGCTCAAGACTTAGCAATCAGCCCCAGCATTTT | CASSQDSSRLSNQPQHF
TRBJ1-1 | many | TRBV15 | NA | TGTGCCACCAGCCGTTCGACGGTAAACACTGAAGCTTTCTTT | CATSRSTVNTEAFF
TRBJ2-1 | once | TRBV2 | TRBD1 | TGTGCCAGCAGTGTGGGACAGCGCAATCAGCCCCAGCTCTGGAACAATGAGCAGTTCTTC | CASSVGQRNQPQLWNNEQFF
TRBJ2-5 | NA | TRBV20-1 | NA | TGCAGTGCTAGCCCCGGGGGCCCTATACGGGAGACCCAGTACTTC | CSASPGGPIRETQYF
TRBJ2-7 | many | TRBV20-1 | NA | TGCAGTGCTAGAAGATGGGGGAAGCACGAGCAGTACTTC | CSARRWGKHEQYF
TRBJ2-3 | many | TRBV7-8 | TRBD2 | TGTGCCAGCAGCTCTATAGCGGGGGTCACAGATACGCAGTATTTT | CASSSIAGVTDTQYF
TRBJ1-1 | NA | TRBV29-1 | TRBD1 | TGCAGCGCTTGGACAGGGGATGAAGCTTTCTTT | CSAWTGDEAFF
TRBJ2-1 | many | TRBV5-1 | NA | TGCGCCAGCAGCCAAGACCGGACCTACAATGAGCAGTTCTTC | CASSQDRTYNEQFF
TRBJ1-1 | many | TRBV10-3 | NA | TGTGCCATCAGGGACTCGGGGCCGAACACTGAAGCTTTCTTT | CAIRDSGPNTEAFF
TRBJ1-1 | many | TRBV20-1 | NA | TGCAGTGCTAGAGATACGACCCGTAGTGAAGCTTTCTTT | CSARDTTRSEAFF
TRBJ1-5 | many | TRBV7-2 | NA | TGTGCCAGCAGCTTGAGAGGTTATAGCAATCAGCCCCAGCATTTT | CASSLRGYSNQPQHF
TRBJ1-6 | many | TRBV30 | NA | TGTGCCTGGAGGGGCGCAAGATCACCCCTCCACTTT | CAWRGARSPLHF
TRBJ1-6 | many | TRBV4-3 | NA | TGCGCCAGCAGCCAAGTATGGGGGCCCCTCCACTTT | CASSQVWGPLHF
TRBJ1-1 | many | TRBV7-8 | TRBD1 | TGTGCCAGCAGCTACCACAGGGGTGGAGGGGACCTGAACACTGAAGCTTTCTTT | CASSYHRGGGDLNTEAFF
TRBJ2-1 | many | TRBV29-1 | TRBD2 | TGCAGCGTTATGGGACTAGGGAGTAGAGGAGCCTACAATGAGCAGTTCTTC | CSVMGLGSRGAYNEQFF